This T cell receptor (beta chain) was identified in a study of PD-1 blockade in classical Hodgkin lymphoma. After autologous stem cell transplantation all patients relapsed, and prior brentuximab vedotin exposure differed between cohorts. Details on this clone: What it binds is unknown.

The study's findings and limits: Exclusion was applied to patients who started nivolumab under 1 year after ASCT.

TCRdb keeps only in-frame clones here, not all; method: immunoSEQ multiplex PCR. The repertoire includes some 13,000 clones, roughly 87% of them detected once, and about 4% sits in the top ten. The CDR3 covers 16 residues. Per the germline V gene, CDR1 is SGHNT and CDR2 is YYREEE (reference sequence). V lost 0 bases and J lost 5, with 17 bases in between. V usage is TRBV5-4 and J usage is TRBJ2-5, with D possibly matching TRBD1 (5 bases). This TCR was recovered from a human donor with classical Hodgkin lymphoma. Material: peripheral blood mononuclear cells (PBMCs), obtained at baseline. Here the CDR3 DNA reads TGTGCCAGCAGCTTGGATTTCCTCAGGGAAGGGGAGACCCAGTACTTC. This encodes CASSLDFLREGETQYF.